The clone carrying this T cell receptor beta chain was seen ten or more times. Its specificity is unknown. Using RNA transcripts as the source, TCR beta CDR3 regions were amplified. The HTBI primer set was used in a first-round RT-PCR of the TCR CDR3. MiXCR, applied by TCRdb to the multiplex PCR reads, yields one record per CDR3 protein. The table shows a few hundred thousand distinct CDR3 sequences, with approximately 15% occurring only once. The data belong to a study of T cells in Graves' hyperthyroidism and ophthalmopathy. Turning to the study itself: At initial diagnosis, before any treatment had begun, peripheral blood was obtained.

Regarding the study as a whole: Through a model of 13 V-J features, ophthalmopathy was separated from stable hyperthyroidism.

Stable disease denoted Graves' hyperthyroidism without ophthalmopathy progression within 18 months. PBMCs were collected from an approximately 9.4 ml volume of fresh peripheral blood. The sequence was obtained from a woman between 18 and 29 years old with Graves' hyperthyroidism. The sample taken for sequencing was blood.

Written as DNA, the CDR3 is TGTGCCATCGGTAGTATGAACACTGAAGCTTTCTTT. Its protein is CAIGSMNTEAFF. V and J are TRBV10-3 and TRBJ1-1; D uncertain. V gave up 8 bases and J gave up 0 bases, with 7 bases separating them. Per germline, CDR1 ENHRY and CDR2 SYGVKD. The CDR3 consists of 12 residues.